The 8 T cell receptor beta chains in this list originate from one sample, sequenced in a study of T-cell memory formation after mild COVID-19. One entry per CDR3 protein results from TCRdb running MiXCR on the 5' RACE reads. The sample has some 300,000 distinct CDR3 sequences; 20% to 25% are singletons. Sequences were obtained from PBMCs or a T cell subset sorted from them (not recorded which). The receptor set was obtained from a man between 18 and 29 years old who had mild COVID-19 (a few samples of this study predate the infection). Cell type and time point are not known.

This clonotype was recorded a few times. The CDR3 spells CASSVRLQGEADNSPLHF. CDR3 bases: TGTGCCAGCAGCGTACGACTACAGGGGGAGGCGGATAATTCACCCCTCCACTTT. The chain uses TRBV4-2 and TRBJ1-6; 8 nucleotides line up with TRBD1. The CDR3 has 18 amino acids. Unmatched junction bases numbered 14, after V lost 5 bases and J lost 5 bases. CDR1 is LGHNA and CDR2 is YNFKEQ in the germline V gene.

The sample holds many counts of this clonotype. The chain joins TRBV27 to TRBJ1-5; perhaps TRBD1 as D (6 bases). The CDR3 spans 15 residues. Germline values: CDR1 MNHEY, CDR2 SMNVEV (reference sequence). Trimming shortened V by 8 bases and J by 6 bases, and 20 bases separated the two germline ends. DNA of the CDR3: TGTGCCAGCTCCCCACTACAGGGTATTGGTCAGCCCCAGCATTTT. This gives the protein CASSPLQGIGQPQHF.

This rearrangement joins TRBV12-3 or TRBV12-4 to TRBJ2-7, with D perhaps TRBD1 (6 bases). The CDR3 loop spans 15 amino acids. Trimming cost V 5 bases and J 6 bases, with 20 bases left between them. CDR3 loop: CASSLDRSARGEQYF. The CDR3 region has the DNA TGTGCCAGCAGTCTAGACAGGTCGGCAAGAGGCGAGCAGTACTTC.

CDR3: CATSDLIYNEQFF. In DNA, the CDR3 is TGTGCCACCAGTGATCTCATTTACAATGAGCAGTTCTTC. The V call is TRBV24-1, the J call TRBJ2-1; D uncertain. Trimming left V 3 bases short and J 4 bases short, with 6 bases between. The V gene's germline CDR1 is KGHDR and CDR2 SFDVKD. The CDR3 runs 13 residues.

This chain joins TRBV20-1 and TRBJ2-7; TRBD1 agrees at 7 bases. This CDR3 has 14 residues. CDR1 is DFQATT and CDR2 is SNEGSKA in the germline V gene (reference sequence). The V segment lost 5 bases and the J segment 3 bases; nucleotides outside the gene matches: 10. CDR3 DNA: TGCAGTGCTCGTAATAGGCAGGGGGTCTACGAGCAGTACGTC. This gives the protein CSARNRQGVYEQYV.

The chain couples TRBV5-1 to TRBJ2-3; D is ambiguous. V shed 4 bases and J shed 2 bases, with 8 bases lying between them. The CDR3 is 13 amino acids. Germline CDR1 is SGHRS and CDR2 is YFSETQ. Written as DNA, the CDR3 is TGCGCCAGCAGCGCCGTCCCCACAGATACGCAGTATTTT. Amino acid sequence: CASSAVPTDTQYF.

This clonotype has only a few counts. The genes are TRBV6-5 and TRBJ1-2, with D maybe TRBD1 (5 bases). Germline CDR1 is MNHEY and CDR2 is SVGAGI. The CDR3 is 14 amino acids. Between the trimmed V and J ends, which lost 7 bases and 5 bases, there was a span of 17 bases. The chain's CDR3 is CASTPGTEAYGYTF. The CDR3, as DNA: TGTGCCAGCACCCCTGGGACGGAGGCGTATGGCTACACCTTC.

This chain connects TRBV4-1 to TRBJ1-5, with TRBD1 as a possible D gene (6 bases). CDR1 is MGHRA and CDR2 is YSYEKL in the germline V gene. The CDR3 extends over 15 amino acids. V lost 0 bases, J lost 5 bases, and 11 bases lay in between. The DNA for the CDR3 is TGCGCCAGCAGCCAAGAGCGGGCAGGGGATCAGCCCCAGCATTTT. Its translation is CASSQERAGDQPQHF.